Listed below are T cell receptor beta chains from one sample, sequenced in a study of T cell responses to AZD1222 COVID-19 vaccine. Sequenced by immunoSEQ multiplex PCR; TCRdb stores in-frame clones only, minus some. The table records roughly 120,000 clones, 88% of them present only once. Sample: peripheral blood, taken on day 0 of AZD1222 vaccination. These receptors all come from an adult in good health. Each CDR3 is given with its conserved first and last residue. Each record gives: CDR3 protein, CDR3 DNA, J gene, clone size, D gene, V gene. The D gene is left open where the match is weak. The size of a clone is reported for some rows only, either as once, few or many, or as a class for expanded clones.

CDR3: CASSSPTKTYEQYF
DNA: TGTGCCAGCAGCTCCCCGACAAAGACCTACGAGCAGTACTTC
J: TRBJ2-7
size: NA
D: NA
V: TRBV13

CDR3: CASSFWQGWGNTEAFF
DNA: TGTGCCAGCAGCTTTTGGCAGGGGTGGGGGAACACTGAAGCTTTCTTT
J: TRBJ1-1
size: once
D: NA
V: TRBV11-3

CDR3: CASSAVSSEQFF
DNA: TGTGCCAGCAGCGCGGTATCGAGTGAGCAGTTCTTC
J: TRBJ2-1
size: few
D: NA
V: TRBV7-9

CDR3: CASSPGQGSNQPQHF
DNA: TGCGCCAGCAGCCCGGGACAGGGCAGCAATCAGCCCCAGCATTTT
J: TRBJ1-5
size: NA
D: TRBD1
V: TRBV4-3

CDR3: CASSEAAGGRGTDTQYF
DNA: TGTGCCAGCAGTGAGGCAGCGGGGGGGCGTGGCACAGATACGCAGTATTTT
J: TRBJ2-3
size: NA
D: TRBD2
V: TRBV2

CDR3: CARIRDTQYF
DNA: TGTGCCAGAATTCGGGATACGCAGTATTTT
J: TRBJ2-3
size: NA
D: NA
V: TRBV5-3

CDR3: CASIPGGLAGNTGELFF
DNA: TGTGCCAGCATCCCAGGGGGGCTAGCGGGTAACACCGGGGAGCTGTTTTTT
J: TRBJ2-2
size: NA
D: NA
V: TRBV2

CDR3: CASSLGAGQANYGYTF
DNA: TGCGCCAGCAGCTTGGGGGCAGGACAGGCTAACTATGGCTACACCTTC
J: TRBJ1-2
size: NA
D: TRBD1
V: TRBV5-1

CDR3: CASSLGTEAFF
DNA: TGTGCCAGCAGCTTAGGGACCGAAGCTTTCTTT
J: TRBJ1-1
size: NA
D: NA
V: TRBV5-6

CDR3: CASSPRAGGEQFF
DNA: TGTGCCAGCAGCCCCAGAGCGGGGGGCGAGCAGTTCTTC
J: TRBJ2-1
size: NA
D: TRBD2
V: TRBV11-2

CDR3: CASSPVSRYTEAFF
DNA: TGTGCCAGCAGCCCGGTCTCGCGGTACACTGAAGCTTTCTTT
J: TRBJ1-1
size: NA
D: NA
V: TRBV9

CDR3: CASTMTGTGANVLTF
DNA: TGTGCCAGCACCATGACAGGGACTGGGGCCAACGTCCTGACTTTC
J: TRBJ2-6
size: NA
D: TRBD1
V: TRBV28

CDR3: CASSLSGTGGNEQFF
DNA: TGTGCCAGCAGTCTTAGCGGGACTGGGGGCAATGAGCAGTTCTTC
J: TRBJ2-1
size: NA
D: TRBD2
V: TRBV6-5

CDR3: CASSLSSRTEAFF
DNA: TGTGCCAGCAGCTTAAGTTCTAGGACTGAAGCTTTCTTT
J: TRBJ1-1
size: NA
D: NA
V: TRBV7-3

CDR3: CASSFAGGQPQHF
DNA: TGTGCCAGCAGCTTTGCAGGGGGTCAGCCCCAGCATTTT
J: TRBJ1-5
size: NA
D: TRBD1
V: TRBV7-2

CDR3: CASSQGRIQETQYF
DNA: TGTGCCAGCAGCCAAGGCAGGATCCAAGAGACCCAGTACTTC
J: TRBJ2-5
size: NA
D: NA
V: TRBV3-1/TRBV3-2

CDR3: CASSLAEIEQFF
DNA: TGTGCCAGCAGCCTCGCCGAAATTGAGCAGTTCTTC
J: TRBJ2-1
size: NA
D: NA
V: TRBV5-5

CDR3: CASSLGQGDNSPLHF
DNA: TGTGCCAGCAGCTTAGGACAGGGCGATAATTCACCCCTCCACTTT
J: TRBJ1-6
size: few
D: TRBD1
V: TRBV7-9

CDR3: CASSPRSGSYTGELFF
DNA: TGTGCCAGCAGCCCCAGATCCGGGTCTTACACCGGGGAGCTGTTTTTT
J: TRBJ2-2
size: NA
D: NA
V: TRBV11-3

CDR3: CASSPGFRSNQPQHF
DNA: TGTGCCAGTAGTCCTGGCTTTCGTAGCAATCAGCCCCAGCATTTT
J: TRBJ1-5
size: few
D: NA
V: TRBV19

CDR3: CASSVGTGIEKLFF
DNA: TGTGCCAGCAGCGTCGGGACAGGGATCGAAAAACTGTTTTTT
J: TRBJ1-4
size: NA
D: TRBD1
V: TRBV11-2

CDR3: CASSPQGSYNEQFF
DNA: TGTGCCAGCAGTCCGCAGGGCTCCTACAATGAGCAGTTCTTC
J: TRBJ2-1
size: few
D: NA
V: TRBV27

CDR3: CASSLSGGDTGELFF
DNA: TGTGCCAGCAGCTTATCTGGGGGGGACACCGGGGAGCTGTTTTTT
J: TRBJ2-2
size: NA
D: TRBD2
V: TRBV7-9

CDR3: CASSPRLGYNEQFF
DNA: TGTGCCAGCAGCCCCCGGCTGGGATACAATGAGCAGTTCTTC
J: TRBJ2-1
size: NA
D: NA
V: TRBV11-2

CDR3: CAWTGAYNSPLHF
DNA: TGTGCCTGGACGGGGGCCTATAATTCACCCCTCCACTTT
J: TRBJ1-6
size: NA
D: NA
V: TRBV30

CDR3: CAWTGRRAGFPLEYEQYF
DNA: TGTGCCTGGACCGGGAGGAGGGCAGGGTTCCCTTTAGAATACGAGCAGTACTTC
J: TRBJ2-7
size: few
D: TRBD2
V: TRBV30

CDR3: CASGREGRPDTQYF
DNA: TGTGCCAGCGGGCGGGAGGGCCGCCCAGATACGCAGTATTTT
J: TRBJ2-3
size: few
D: TRBD2
V: TRBV7-8

CDR3: CAGQGIKNTGELFF
DNA: TGTGCCGGGCAGGGAATTAAGAACACCGGGGAGCTGTTTTTT
J: TRBJ2-2
size: NA
D: NA
V: TRBV7-9

CDR3: CAIPSPGQGEYGYTF
DNA: TGTGCCATTCCCTCTCCGGGACAGGGTGAATATGGCTACACCTTC
J: TRBJ1-2
size: NA
D: TRBD1
V: TRBV10-3

CDR3: CATSRDGQGAGEQYF
DNA: TGTGCCACCAGCAGAGATGGACAGGGGGCGGGCGAGCAGTACTTC
J: TRBJ2-7
size: NA
D: TRBD1
V: TRBV15

CDR3: CASSFRDYPFANTGELFF
DNA: TGTGCCAGCAGCTTTAGGGACTACCCGTTCGCGAACACCGGGGAGCTGTTTTTT
J: TRBJ2-2
size: NA
D: TRBD2
V: TRBV5-6

CDR3: CASSYSDGYNSPLHF
DNA: TGTGCCAGCAGCTACTCAGACGGGTATAATTCACCCCTCCACTTT
J: TRBJ1-6
size: few
D: NA
V: TRBV6-5

CDR3: CASSPAGRGNSPLHF
DNA: TGTGCCAGCAGCCCGGCAGGCCGGGGGAATTCACCCCTCCACTTT
J: TRBJ1-6
size: NA
D: NA
V: TRBV9

CDR3: CASSLRTRDTEAFF
DNA: TGTGCCAGCAGCTTGCGGACGAGGGACACTGAAGCTTTCTTT
J: TRBJ1-1
size: NA
D: NA
V: TRBV5-4

CDR3: CASSSNRGRAMNTEAFF
DNA: TGTGCCAGCAGCTCAAACAGGGGGAGGGCTATGAACACTGAAGCTTTCTTT
J: TRBJ1-1
size: NA
D: TRBD1
V: TRBV5-4

CDR3: CAWIPRQPQHF
DNA: TGTGCCTGGATTCCGCGGCAGCCCCAGCATTTT
J: TRBJ1-5
size: NA
D: NA
V: TRBV30

CDR3: CATSRDLASWETQYF
DNA: TGTGCCACCAGCAGAGATTTGGCTAGCTGGGAGACCCAGTACTTC
J: TRBJ2-5
size: NA
D: NA
V: TRBV15

CDR3: CASSPQMDYTDTQYF
DNA: TGTGCCAGCAGCCCACAAATGGACTACACAGATACGCAGTATTTT
J: TRBJ2-3
size: NA
D: NA
V: TRBV11-2

CDR3: CSVEREAGGEQFF
DNA: TGCAGCGTTGAGCGGGAGGCGGGAGGCGAGCAGTTCTTC
J: TRBJ2-1
size: once
D: TRBD2
V: TRBV29-1

CDR3: CAWSVGLAGNEQFF
DNA: TGTGCCTGGAGTGTTGGGCTAGCGGGAAATGAGCAGTTCTTC
J: TRBJ2-1
size: NA
D: TRBD2
V: TRBV30

CDR3: CASSPTGVPHNSPLHF
DNA: TGCGCCAGCAGCCCGACTGGGGTCCCCCATAATTCACCCCTCCACTTT
J: TRBJ1-6
size: NA
D: NA
V: TRBV5-1

CDR3: CASSLQGYGYTF
DNA: TGTGCCAGTAGTTTACAGGGATATGGCTACACCTTC
J: TRBJ1-2
size: NA
D: NA
V: TRBV19

CDR3: CASSIDPAVNTEAFF
DNA: TGTGCCAGCAGCATAGACCCGGCAGTGAACACTGAAGCTTTCTTT
J: TRBJ1-1
size: NA
D: NA
V: TRBV9

CDR3: CASSDGIGDWEQFF
DNA: TGTGCCAGCAGTGACGGGATCGGGGATTGGGAGCAGTTCTTC
J: TRBJ2-1
size: NA
D: NA
V: TRBV2

CDR3: CASRPLEGNQPQHF
DNA: TGTGCCAGCAGGCCCCTAGAGGGCAATCAGCCCCAGCATTTT
J: TRBJ1-5
size: once
D: NA
V: TRBV27

CDR3: CASSQVAGQTYEQYF
DNA: TGTGCCAGCAGCCAAGTAGCGGGGCAAACCTACGAGCAGTACTTC
J: TRBJ2-7
size: NA
D: TRBD2
V: TRBV4-2

CDR3: CASSHRGQTYGYTF
DNA: TGTGCCAGCAGCCACCGTGGGCAGACCTATGGCTACACCTTC
J: TRBJ1-2
size: NA
D: NA
V: TRBV16

CDR3: CASSSTGLAVTGGEQFF
DNA: TGTGCCAGCAGCTCCACGGGACTAGCGGTCACCGGAGGTGAGCAGTTCTTC
J: TRBJ2-1
size: NA
D: TRBD2
V: TRBV11-3

CDR3: CASSLAPNSGELFF
DNA: TGTGCCAGCAGCTTAGCGCCCAATTCCGGGGAGCTGTTTTTT
J: TRBJ2-2
size: NA
D: NA
V: TRBV7-2

CDR3: CASSPGLASYEQYF
DNA: TGTGCCAGCAGCCCGGGACTAGCCTCCTACGAGCAGTACTTC
J: TRBJ2-7
size: NA
D: TRBD2
V: TRBV2

CDR3: CASNPAGGFTGELFF
DNA: TGTGCCAGCAACCCCGCGGGGGGGTTTACCGGGGAGCTGTTTTTT
J: TRBJ2-2
size: NA
D: TRBD2
V: TRBV6-2/TRBV6-3

CDR3: CASSQGQNTEAFF
DNA: TGCGCCAGCAGCCAAGGGCAGAACACTGAAGCTTTCTTT
J: TRBJ1-1
size: NA
D: NA
V: TRBV4-3

CDR3: CATSPAGFSYNEQFF
DNA: TGTGCCACCAGCCCGGCGGGGTTCTCCTACAATGAGCAGTTCTTC
J: TRBJ2-1
size: NA
D: NA
V: TRBV24-1

CDR3: CASSPGPGNEQFF
DNA: TGCGCCAGCAGCCCCGGACCAGGCAATGAGCAGTTCTTC
J: TRBJ2-1
size: once
D: NA
V: TRBV5-1

CDR3: CASSPPRWRAYEQYF
DNA: TGTGCCAGCAGCCCCCCCCGTTGGAGGGCCTACGAGCAGTACTTC
J: TRBJ2-7
size: NA
D: NA
V: TRBV7-2

CDR3: CAISVTGQREQYF
DNA: TGTGCCATCAGTGTAACCGGGCAGCGCGAGCAGTACTTC
J: TRBJ2-7
size: NA
D: NA
V: TRBV10-3

CDR3: CASSVGDGGYGYTF
DNA: TGTGCCAGCAGCGTAGGGGACGGCGGCTATGGCTACACCTTC
J: TRBJ1-2
size: NA
D: NA
V: TRBV9

CDR3: CASSSDPWSSGNTIYF
DNA: TGTGCCAGCAGTTCAGATCCTTGGAGCTCTGGAAACACCATATATTTT
J: TRBJ1-3
size: NA
D: NA
V: TRBV6-2/TRBV6-3

CDR3: CASSIGDRLYTEAFF
DNA: TGTGCCAGTAGTATAGGGGACAGACTTTACACTGAAGCTTTCTTT
J: TRBJ1-1
size: NA
D: TRBD1
V: TRBV19

CDR3: CASSPAGPTYEQYF
DNA: TGTGCCAGCAGCCCAGCCGGACCGACCTACGAGCAGTACTTC
J: TRBJ2-7
size: NA
D: NA
V: TRBV16